The clone carrying this T cell receptor beta chain was seen a handful of times. This specimen belongs to a study of beta chain features in type 1 diabetes. Turning to the study itself: All samples combined gave 107,917,701 sorted cells for examination.

The CDR3 extends over 19 amino acids. J was trimmed by 6 bases and V by 2 bases; bases with no gene match: 14. Germline V lookup: CDR1 MNHEY, CDR2 SMNVEV (reference sequence). The isolated RNA, all of it, was reverse transcribed, so expressed TCRB transcripts were what got sequenced. TCRdb keeps only in-frame clones here, not all; method: immunoSEQ multiplex PCR. The data show 150,000 or so clones, with 11% seen just once and around 2.1% held by the top ten. The J gene is TRBJ2-1, the V gene TRBV27; 12 bases match TRBD2. The receptor was derived from a man in his late teens or twenties in good health. Sequencing used central memory CD4+ T cells from blood. This CDR3 is CASSLTPLRLAGVFNEQFF. CDR3 coding DNA: TGTGCCAGCAGTTTAACTCCCCTGAGACTAGCGGGAGTATTCAATGAGCAGTTCTTC.